Here is one TCR beta chain with its context. This sample was taken from a study of blood T cell repertoires in COVID-19. Turning to the study itself: Acute-phase and convalescent COVID-19 samples originated in the United States, Italy and Spain. PBMCs, B-cell-depleted T cells, or T cells provided the cDNA or gDNA that made up the material.

Looked up from germline, CDR1 is SGHTS and CDR2 is YDEGEE. There are 17 residues in the CDR3. After removal of 4 bases from V and 4 bases from J, the junction contained 6 bases not matched to a gene. Profiling relied on immunoSEQ multiplex PCR, and the TCRdb table lists in-frame clones only, not all of them. The sample has over 200,000 clones; less than 90% are singletons. The rearrangement joins TRBV5-8 to TRBJ2-1, with TRBD2 matching 15 bases. Material: peripheral blood. This sequence was found in a man between 40 and 49 years old with active or convalescent COVID-19. CDR3 sequence: CASSLGLAGGSYNEQFF. The DNA for the CDR3 is TGTGCCAGCAGCCTGGGACTAGCGGGAGGTTCATACAATGAGCAGTTCTTC. The full variable domain, in which reference TRBV5-8 and TRBJ2-1 provide the parts outside the CDR3, is EAGVTQSPTHLIKTRGQQATLRCSPISGHTSVYWYQQALGLGLQFLLWYDEGEERNRGNFPPRFSGRQFPNYSSELNVNALELEDSALYLCASSLGLAGGSYNEQFFGPGTRLTVL.